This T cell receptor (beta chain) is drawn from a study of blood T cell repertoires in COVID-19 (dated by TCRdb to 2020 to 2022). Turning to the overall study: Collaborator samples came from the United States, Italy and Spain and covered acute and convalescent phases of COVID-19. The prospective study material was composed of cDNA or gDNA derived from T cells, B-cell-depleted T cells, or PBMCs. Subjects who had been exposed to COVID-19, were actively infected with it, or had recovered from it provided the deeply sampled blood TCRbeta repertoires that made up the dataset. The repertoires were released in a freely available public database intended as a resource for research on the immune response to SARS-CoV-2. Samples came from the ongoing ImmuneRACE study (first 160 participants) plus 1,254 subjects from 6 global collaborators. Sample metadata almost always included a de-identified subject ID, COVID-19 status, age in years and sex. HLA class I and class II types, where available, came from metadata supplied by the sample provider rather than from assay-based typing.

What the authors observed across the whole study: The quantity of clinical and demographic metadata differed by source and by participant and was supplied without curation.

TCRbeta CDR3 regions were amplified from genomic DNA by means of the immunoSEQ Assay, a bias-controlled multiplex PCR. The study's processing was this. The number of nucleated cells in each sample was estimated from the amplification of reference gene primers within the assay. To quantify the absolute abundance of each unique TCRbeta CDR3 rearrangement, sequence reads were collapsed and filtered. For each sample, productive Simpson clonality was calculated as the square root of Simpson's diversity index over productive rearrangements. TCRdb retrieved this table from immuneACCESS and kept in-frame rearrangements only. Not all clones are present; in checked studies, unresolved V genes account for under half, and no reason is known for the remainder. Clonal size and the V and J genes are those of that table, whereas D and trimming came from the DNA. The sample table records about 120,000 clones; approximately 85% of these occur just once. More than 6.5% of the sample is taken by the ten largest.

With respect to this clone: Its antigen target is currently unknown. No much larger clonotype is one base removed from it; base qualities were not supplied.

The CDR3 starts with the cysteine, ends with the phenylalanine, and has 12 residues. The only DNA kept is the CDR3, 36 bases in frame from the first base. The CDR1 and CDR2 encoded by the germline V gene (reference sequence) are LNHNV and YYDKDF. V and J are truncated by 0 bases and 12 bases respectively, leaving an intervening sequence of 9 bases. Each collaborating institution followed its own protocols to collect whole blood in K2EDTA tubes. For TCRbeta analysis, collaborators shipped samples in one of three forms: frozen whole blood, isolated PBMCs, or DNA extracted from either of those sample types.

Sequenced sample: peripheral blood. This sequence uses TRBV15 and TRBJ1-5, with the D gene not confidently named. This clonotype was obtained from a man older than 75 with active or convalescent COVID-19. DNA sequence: TGTGCCACCAGCAGAGAGGGAGGGCTCCAGCATTTT. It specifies CATSREGGLQHF.